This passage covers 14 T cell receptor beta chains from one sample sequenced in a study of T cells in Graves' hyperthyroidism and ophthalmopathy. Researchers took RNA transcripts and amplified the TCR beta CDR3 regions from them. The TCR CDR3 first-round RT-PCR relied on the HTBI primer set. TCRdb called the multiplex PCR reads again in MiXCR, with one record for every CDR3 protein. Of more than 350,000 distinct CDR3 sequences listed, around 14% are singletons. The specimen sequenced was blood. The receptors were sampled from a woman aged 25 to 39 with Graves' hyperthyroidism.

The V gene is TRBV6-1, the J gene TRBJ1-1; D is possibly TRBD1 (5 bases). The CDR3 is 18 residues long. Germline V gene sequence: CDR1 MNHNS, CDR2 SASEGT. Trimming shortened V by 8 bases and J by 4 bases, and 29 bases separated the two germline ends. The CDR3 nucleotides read TGTGCCAGCCGGGACTTATTGGGGGTCGGAATGGGACTCACTGAAGCTTTCTTT. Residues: CASRDLLGVGMGLTEAFF.

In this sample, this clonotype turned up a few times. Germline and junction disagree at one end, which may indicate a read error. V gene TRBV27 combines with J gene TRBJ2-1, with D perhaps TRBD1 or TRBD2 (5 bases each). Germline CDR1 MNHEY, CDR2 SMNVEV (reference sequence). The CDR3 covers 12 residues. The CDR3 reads CARSLWGSEQFF. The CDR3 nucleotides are TGTGCCCGCAGTTTATGGGGGAGTGAGCAGTTCTTC.

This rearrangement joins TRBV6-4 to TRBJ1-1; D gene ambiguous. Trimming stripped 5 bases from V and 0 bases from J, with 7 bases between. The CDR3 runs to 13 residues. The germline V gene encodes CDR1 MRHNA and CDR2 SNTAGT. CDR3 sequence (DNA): TGTGCCAGCAGTTCCCGGATGAACACTGAAGCTTTCTTT. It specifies CASSSRMNTEAFF.

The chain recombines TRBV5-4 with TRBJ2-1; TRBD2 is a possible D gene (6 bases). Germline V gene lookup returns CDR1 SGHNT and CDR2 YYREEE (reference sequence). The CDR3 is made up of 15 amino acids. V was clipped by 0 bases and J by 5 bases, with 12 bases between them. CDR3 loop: CASSLGGTTDNEQFF. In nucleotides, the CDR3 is TGTGCCAGCAGCTTGGGCGGGACCACCGACAATGAGCAGTTCTTC.

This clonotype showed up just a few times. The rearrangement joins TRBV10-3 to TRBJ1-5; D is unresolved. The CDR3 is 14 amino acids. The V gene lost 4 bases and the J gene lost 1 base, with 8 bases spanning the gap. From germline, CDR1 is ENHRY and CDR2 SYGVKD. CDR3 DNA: TGTGCCATCAGTGTTGGTGGCAGCAATCAGCCCCAGCATTTT. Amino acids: CAISVGGSNQPQHF.

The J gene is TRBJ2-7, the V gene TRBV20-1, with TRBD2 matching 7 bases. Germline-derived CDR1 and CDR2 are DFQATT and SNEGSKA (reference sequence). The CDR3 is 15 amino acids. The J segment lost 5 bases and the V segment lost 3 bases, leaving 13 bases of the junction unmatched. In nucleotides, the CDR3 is TGCAGTGCTAGCGAAGGACTAGGGGCCTCGGACGAGCAGTACTTC. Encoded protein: CSASEGLGASDEQYF.

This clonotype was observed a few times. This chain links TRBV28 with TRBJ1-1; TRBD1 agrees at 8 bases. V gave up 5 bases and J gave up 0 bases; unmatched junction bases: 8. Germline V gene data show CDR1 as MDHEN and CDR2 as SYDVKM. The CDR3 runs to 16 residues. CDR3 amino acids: CASSVPGQALNTEAFF. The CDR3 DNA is TGTGCCAGCAGTGTTCCGGGACAGGCTTTGAACACTGAAGCTTTCTTT.

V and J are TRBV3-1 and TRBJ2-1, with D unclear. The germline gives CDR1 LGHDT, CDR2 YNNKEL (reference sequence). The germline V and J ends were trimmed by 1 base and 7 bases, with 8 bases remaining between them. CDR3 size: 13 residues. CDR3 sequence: CASSQGHPNEQFF. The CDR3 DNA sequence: TGTGCCAGCAGCCAAGGTCACCCGAATGAGCAGTTCTTC.

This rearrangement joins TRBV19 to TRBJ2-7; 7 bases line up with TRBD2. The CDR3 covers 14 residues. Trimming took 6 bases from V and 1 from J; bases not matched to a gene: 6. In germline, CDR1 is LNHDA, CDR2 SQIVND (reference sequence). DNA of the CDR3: TGTGCCAGTAGGTTGACTAGCCTATCCTACGAGCAGTACTTC. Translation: CASRLTSLSYEQYF.

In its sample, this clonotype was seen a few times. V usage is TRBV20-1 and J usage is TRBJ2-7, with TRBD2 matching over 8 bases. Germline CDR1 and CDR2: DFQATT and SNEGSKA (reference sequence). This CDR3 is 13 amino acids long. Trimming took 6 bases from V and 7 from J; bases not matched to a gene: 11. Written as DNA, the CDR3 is TGCAGTGCGGACCTCCCCTCTAGCGGGGAGCAGTACTTC. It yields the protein CSADLPSSGEQYF.

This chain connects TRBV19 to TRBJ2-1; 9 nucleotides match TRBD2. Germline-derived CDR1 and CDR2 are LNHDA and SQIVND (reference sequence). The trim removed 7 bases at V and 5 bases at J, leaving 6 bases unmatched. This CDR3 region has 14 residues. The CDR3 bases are TGTGCCAGTACCCCCCTAGCGGGAAACAATGAGCAGTTCTTC. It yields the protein CASTPLAGNNEQFF. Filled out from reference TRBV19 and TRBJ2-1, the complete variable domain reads DGGITQSPKYLFRKEGQNVTLSCEQNLNHDAMYWYRQDPGQGLRLIYYSQIVNDFQKGDIAEGYSVSREKKESFPLTVTSAQKNPTAFYLCASTPLAGNNEQFFGPGTRLTVL.

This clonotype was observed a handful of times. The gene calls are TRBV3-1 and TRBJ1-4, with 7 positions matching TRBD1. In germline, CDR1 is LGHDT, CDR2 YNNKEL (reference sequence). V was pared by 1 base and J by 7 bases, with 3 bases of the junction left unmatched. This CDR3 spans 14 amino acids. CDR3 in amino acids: CASSQGAGGEKLFF. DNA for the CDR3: TGTGCCAGCAGCCAAGGGGCAGGGGGTGAAAAACTGTTTTTT.

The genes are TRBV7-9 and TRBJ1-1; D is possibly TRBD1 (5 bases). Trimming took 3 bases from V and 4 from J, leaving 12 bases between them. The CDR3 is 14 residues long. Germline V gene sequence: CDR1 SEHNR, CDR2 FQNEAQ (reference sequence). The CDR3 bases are TGTGCCAGCAGCTTTTCCGGGACGGGCACTGAAGCTTTCTTT. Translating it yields CASSFSGTGTEAFF.

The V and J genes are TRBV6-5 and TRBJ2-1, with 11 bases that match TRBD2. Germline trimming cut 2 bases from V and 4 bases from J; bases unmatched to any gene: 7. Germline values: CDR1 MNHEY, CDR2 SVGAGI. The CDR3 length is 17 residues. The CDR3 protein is CASSYGGASGRYNEQFF. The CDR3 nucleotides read TGTGCCAGCAGTTACGGGGGGGCTAGCGGGAGGTACAATGAGCAGTTCTTC.